The source of this T cell receptor beta chain is a study of T cell repertoires in cytomegalovirus infection. TCRdb re-derived calls from the reads in MiXCR, one entry per CDR3 protein. The sample carries a few hundred thousand distinct CDR3 sequences, around 27% recorded once. CDR1 is SGHTA and CDR2 is FQGNSA in the germline V gene. V lost 5 bases to trimming and J lost 4 bases; unmatched junction nucleotides: 13. This CDR3 has 17 residues. The specimen was PBMCs. V and J are TRBV7-2 and TRBJ2-7, with 11 positions matching TRBD1. The receptor's source is a human donor in good health (CMV status not recorded). Some clones in this sample may be carry-over from other donors' samples. The CDR3 coding sequence is TGTGCCAGCAGCAGGGGACAGGGGGGCCCCGCCCAATACGAGCAGTACTTC. Its protein is CASSRGQGGPAQYEQYF.